The entry below describes one T cell receptor (beta chain). The antigen remains unidentified. This CDR3 is built from 12 residues. Germline CDR1 and CDR2: MNHEY and SMNVEV (reference sequence). V was pared by 6 bases and J by 17 bases, with 12 bases of the junction left unmatched. The data belong to a study of shared clonotypes between healthy human individuals. Study in general: For every donor, three CD4 naive, three CD4 memory, two CD8 naive and one CD8 memory plates were used.

Naive CD8 cells, CD45RO-negative and positively selected for CCR7, excluded terminally differentiated effector memory CD45RA+ cells. Study-wide points: Among donors, the sharing of clonotypes was expected to be influenced by sequencing depth.

The assay was immunoSEQ multiplex PCR, and TCRdb's table has in-frame clones only and misses some. Among about 2.2 million clones listed, roughly 93% were seen once. Sequenced sample: naive CD8+ T cells from PBMCs. This TCR derives from a young man in good health. Some clones in this sample may be carry-over from other donors' samples. The chain combines TRBV27 with TRBJ1-4; 7 bases map to TRBD1. CDR3 in amino acids: CASSPLQGPVFF. The CDR3 DNA sequence: TGTGCCAGCAGCCCCTTACAGGGGCCGGTTTTTTTT.